These 5 T cell receptor beta chains were sequenced from one sample in a study of technical replicates of blood from four donors. Only in-frame clones appear in the TCRdb table, and some are missing; sequencing was by immunoSEQ multiplex PCR. The data show around 79,000 clones, roughly nine tenths seen once. The specimen sequenced was T cells isolated from PBMCs. The source is a human donor in good health.

The chain employs TRBV29-1 and TRBJ1-1; tentative D call: TRBD1 (5 bases). This CDR3 has 14 amino acids. Germline-derived CDR1 and CDR2 are SQVTM and ANQGSEA. With 2 bases removed from V and 5 bases from J, the gap between germline ends came to 15 bases. This CDR3 reads CSVEQGLGGTEAFF. Written as DNA, the CDR3 is TGCAGCGTTGAACAGGGCTTGGGGGGTACTGAAGCTTTCTTT.

This chain's CDR3 is CASREIHRVAEAFF. The CDR3 DNA follows: TGTGCCAGTAGAGAGATACACAGGGTAGCTGAAGCTTTCTTT. The chain has TRBV19 and TRBJ1-1; possibly TRBD1 for D (6 bases). This CDR3 is 14 amino acids long. V was pared by 6 bases and J by 6 bases, with 17 bases between. From germline, CDR1 is LNHDA and CDR2 SQIVND (reference sequence).

The genes are TRBV25-1 and TRBJ2-1, with 14 bases that match TRBD2. The CDR3 covers 16 residues. The V gene's germline CDR1 is MGHDK and CDR2 SYGVNS. V trimming: 10 bases; J trimming: 0 bases; junction bases outside the gene matches: 5. The CDR3 spells CATGTSGSASYNEQFF. Written as DNA, the CDR3 is TGTGCCACCGGGACTAGCGGGAGTGCCTCCTACAATGAGCAGTTCTTC.

This clone has more than one count but fewer than ten. The V call is TRBV6-5, the J call TRBJ2-3; D not resolved. V gave up 4 bases and J gave up 6 bases, with 11 bases separating them. Germline loops: CDR1 MNHEY, CDR2 SVGAGI. CDR3 length: 13 amino acids. Written as DNA, the CDR3 is TGTGCCAGCAGTTCAACCTCTATTGATACGCAGTATTTT. Its translation is CASSSTSIDTQYF.

The chain uses TRBV10-1 and TRBJ2-2, with 14 bases identical to TRBD2. V was pared by 8 bases and J by 5 bases, with 13 bases of the junction left unmatched. Germline lookup yields CDR1 WNHNN and CDR2 SYGVQD (reference sequence). The CDR3 sequence is 18 residues long. The CDR3 loop is CASSHPGLAGAGTGELFF. CDR3 DNA sequence: TGCGCCAGCTCGCACCCGGGACTAGCGGGAGCAGGGACCGGGGAGCTGTTTTTT.